This passage covers 7 T cell receptor beta chains from one sample sequenced in a study of identical twins. One entry per CDR3 protein, called by TCRdb with MiXCR from the 5' RACE reads. The table includes 690,000 or so distinct CDR3 sequences, around 6.1% detected once. Source material: naive T cells sorted from blood. The origin of the receptors is a man aged 18 to 29 in good health.

This clonotype appeared a few times. J is TRBJ2-2 and V is TRBV18; 9 bases match TRBD1. Germline loops: CDR1 KGHSH, CDR2 LQKENI. The CDR3 covers 15 residues. J gave up 3 bases and V 3 bases, and 2 bases lay outside the gene matches. CDR3 loop: CASSPDRGDTGELFF. The CDR3 bases are TGTGCCAGCTCACCGGACAGGGGCGACACCGGGGAGCTGTTTTTT.

The table lists this clonotype with a few counts. The chain carries TRBV24-1 and TRBJ1-2, with 10 nucleotides matching TRBD1. The CDR3 runs 14 residues. J lost 4 bases, V lost 3 bases, and 1 base had no gene match. The germline gives CDR1 KGHDR, CDR2 SFDVKD. CDR3: CATSDRDRGYGYTF. The CDR3 DNA follows: TGTGCCACCAGTGATCGGGACAGGGGCTATGGCTACACCTTC.

This clonotype has at least ten counts. J is TRBJ2-2 and V is TRBV5-1; no definite D call. CDR3 length: 12 residues. The V gene lost 3 bases and the J gene lost 8 bases, with 8 bases spanning the gap. Germline V gene lookup returns CDR1 SGHRS and CDR2 YFSETQ. The CDR3 sequence is CASSSTPGELFF. For the CDR3, the DNA is TGCGCCAGCAGCTCTACACCAGGGGAGCTGTTTTTT.

This clonotype was counted ten times or more. V is TRBV28 and J is TRBJ2-1; the match to TRBD2 covers 9 bases. The CDR3 extends over 14 amino acids. Losses at the gene ends were 7 bases for V and 4 bases for J; bases not matched to a gene: 5. Germline V gene data show CDR1 as MDHEN and CDR2 as SYDVKM. In nucleotides, the CDR3 is TGTGCCAGCATCCAGACTAGCGGATACAATGAGCAGTTCTTC. Its protein product is CASIQTSGYNEQFF.

The sample holds a few counts of this clonotype. CDR3 sequence: CAWSVSWGNYEQYF. The CDR3 bases are TGTGCCTGGAGTGTAAGTTGGGGTAACTACGAGCAGTACTTC. This chain links TRBV30 with TRBJ2-7; D call uncertain. There are 14 residues in the CDR3. In germline, CDR1 is GTSNPN, CDR2 SVGIG (reference sequence). V lost 0 bases to trimming and J lost 3 bases, with 12 bases between them.

V is TRBV7-2 and J is TRBJ2-2; D is uncertain. This CDR3 comprises 15 residues. V gave up 7 bases and J gave up 0 bases, with 12 bases separating them. Germline V lookup: CDR1 SGHTA, CDR2 FQGNSA. In DNA, the CDR3 is TGTGCCAGCAATTTAGACTCGCCGAACACCGGGGAGCTGTTTTTT. This sequence encodes CASNLDSPNTGELFF.

This clonotype came up many times. The V gene is TRBV20-1, the J gene TRBJ2-7; D might be TRBD2 (5 bases). Germline V gene sequence: CDR1 DFQATT, CDR2 SNEGSKA (reference sequence). The CDR3 length is 13 residues. V lost 6 bases and J 6 bases, leaving 18 bases between the germline ends. The CDR3 sequence is CSANLASSGEQYF. The DNA of the CDR3 is TGCAGTGCCAACCTCGCTAGCAGCGGCGAGCAGTACTTC.